A selection of T cell receptor beta chains follows, all from one sample in a study of early T cells in non-severe SARS-CoV-2 infection. TCRdb fed the 5' RACE reads into MiXCR, producing one record per CDR3 protein. The data show approximately 79,000 distinct CDR3 sequences, around 14% seen once. Sample: whole blood. Source of these receptors: an adult who was a healthcare worker with PCR-confirmed SARS-CoV-2 infection or an uninfected control (not recorded which). Each CDR3 is given with its conserved first and last residue. A D gene is named only where the DNA matches it firmly. The size entry is marked missing in some rows and otherwise reads once, few, many or a size class.

V gene: TRBV13
clone size: -
D gene: TRBD2
J gene: TRBJ2-7
CDR3 protein: CASSGGTSGRAKEQYF
CDR3 DNA: TGTGCCAGCAGCGGAGGGACTAGCGGGAGGGCGAAAGAGCAGTACTTC

V gene: TRBV2
clone size: few
D gene: -
J gene: TRBJ1-1
CDR3 protein: CASKTGFWTEAFF
CDR3 DNA: TGTGCCAGCAAAACAGGTTTCTGGACTGAAGCTTTCTTT

V gene: TRBV20-1
clone size: once
D gene: TRBD1
J gene: TRBJ1-5
CDR3 protein: CSASTGVNQPQHF
CDR3 DNA: TGCAGTGCGTCTACAGGGGTGAATCAGCCCCAGCATTTT

V gene: TRBV7-9
clone size: -
D gene: -
J gene: TRBJ2-6
CDR3 protein: CASGVTGANVLTF
CDR3 DNA: TGTGCCAGCGGGGTGACTGGGGCCAACGTCCTGACTTTC

V gene: TRBV15
clone size: -
D gene: TRBD1
J gene: TRBJ2-7
CDR3 protein: CATSPGTGDPKQYF
CDR3 DNA: TGTGCCACCAGCCCCGGGACAGGGGACCCCAAGCAGTACTTC

V gene: TRBV5-1
clone size: few
D gene: TRBD1
J gene: TRBJ1-1
CDR3 protein: CASSLRPDRANTEAFF
CDR3 DNA: TGCGCCAGCAGCTTACGGCCTGACAGGGCGAACACTGAAGCTTTCTTT

V gene: TRBV18
clone size: few
D gene: TRBD1
J gene: TRBJ1-3
CDR3 protein: CASSPRDRALSGNTIYF
CDR3 DNA: TGTGCCAGCTCACCAAGGGACAGGGCCCTCTCTGGAAACACCATATATTTT

V gene: TRBV6-6
clone size: few
D gene: -
J gene: TRBJ1-1
CDR3 protein: CASSYLGEAFF
CDR3 DNA: TGTGCCAGCAGTTACTTAGGTGAAGCTTTCTTT

V gene: TRBV30
clone size: few
D gene: -
J gene: TRBJ2-1
CDR3 protein: CAWSPNGYNEQFF
CDR3 DNA: TGTGCCTGGAGTCCAAACGGGTACAATGAGCAGTTCTTC

V gene: TRBV28
clone size: few
D gene: TRBD1
J gene: TRBJ2-7
CDR3 protein: CASSSKGQGFSYEQYF
CDR3 DNA: TGTGCCAGCAGTTCCAAGGGACAGGGGTTCTCCTACGAGCAGTACTTC

V gene: TRBV20-1
clone size: many
D gene: TRBD1
J gene: TRBJ1-2
CDR3 protein: CSARDRDSYYGYTF
CDR3 DNA: TGCAGTGCTAGAGATCGGGACAGCTACTATGGCTACACCTTC

V gene: TRBV20-1
clone size: -
D gene: -
J gene: TRBJ2-1
CDR3 protein: CSRYGDFNEQFF
CDR3 DNA: TGCAGTCGGTATGGGGACTTCAATGAGCAGTTCTTC

V gene: TRBV5-5
clone size: few
D gene: -
J gene: TRBJ2-1
CDR3 protein: CASSLAELSSYNEQFF
CDR3 DNA: TGTGCCAGCAGCTTGGCTGAGCTCAGCTCCTACAATGAGCAGTTCTTC

V gene: TRBV15
clone size: many
D gene: TRBD1
J gene: TRBJ1-4
CDR3 protein: CATSKGQPNEKLFF
CDR3 DNA: TGTGCCACCAGCAAGGGACAGCCAAATGAAAAACTGTTTTTT

V gene: TRBV7-3
clone size: -
D gene: -
J gene: TRBJ1-6
CDR3 protein: CASSLLNGDALHF
CDR3 DNA: TGTGCCAGCAGCTTATTAAATGGGGACGCCCTCCACTTT

V gene: TRBV20-1
clone size: few
D gene: -
J gene: TRBJ1-2
CDR3 protein: CSARETETGAQSRGYTF
CDR3 DNA: TGCAGTGCTAGAGAGACCGAAACCGGGGCTCAAAGTAGAGGCTACACCTTC

V gene: TRBV2
clone size: -
D gene: -
J gene: TRBJ1-4
CDR3 protein: CASRGDGTNEKLFF
CDR3 DNA: TGTGCCAGCAGGGGGGACGGAACTAATGAAAAACTGTTTTTT

V gene: TRBV24-1
clone size: -
D gene: TRBD1
J gene: TRBJ2-1
CDR3 protein: CATSDGRDRLDNEQFF
CDR3 DNA: TGTGCCACCAGTGATGGCCGGGACAGGCTAGACAATGAGCAGTTCTTC

V gene: TRBV28
clone size: many
D gene: -
J gene: TRBJ2-2
CDR3 protein: CASSPTRFNTGELFF
CDR3 DNA: TGTGCCAGCAGTCCGACCAGATTCAACACCGGGGAGCTGTTTTTT

V gene: TRBV5-1
clone size: many
D gene: -
J gene: TRBJ2-3
CDR3 protein: CASSSQGPDTQYF
CDR3 DNA: TGCGCCAGCAGCTCACAGGGACCAGATACGCAGTATTTT

V gene: TRBV29-1
clone size: many
D gene: -
J gene: TRBJ2-1
CDR3 protein: CSVDTRTGWGEQFF
CDR3 DNA: TGCAGCGTTGACACGCGGACCGGCTGGGGAGAGCAGTTCTTC

V gene: TRBV10-3
clone size: many
D gene: -
J gene: TRBJ1-5
CDR3 protein: CAISVGGNQPQHF
CDR3 DNA: TGTGCCATCAGTGTAGGAGGGAATCAGCCCCAGCATTTT

V gene: TRBV20-1
clone size: few
D gene: TRBD1
J gene: TRBJ2-7
CDR3 protein: CSARVVTTGVGEQYF
CDR3 DNA: TGCAGTGCTAGAGTCGTGACGACAGGGGTGGGCGAGCAGTACTTC

V gene: TRBV20-1
clone size: many
D gene: -
J gene: TRBJ2-1
CDR3 protein: CSARDDSSYNEQFF
CDR3 DNA: TGCAGTGCTAGAGATGACAGCTCCTACAATGAGCAGTTCTTC

V gene: TRBV6-7
clone size: many
D gene: TRBD2
J gene: TRBJ2-2
CDR3 protein: CASSYGKLAVRNTGELFF
CDR3 DNA: TGTGCCAGCAGTTACGGCAAACTAGCGGTGCGGAACACCGGGGAGCTGTTTTTT

V gene: TRBV28
clone size: -
D gene: TRBD1
J gene: TRBJ1-1
CDR3 protein: CASSREKGAGTEAFF
CDR3 DNA: TGTGCCAGCAGTCGCGAAAAGGGGGCGGGCACTGAAGCTTTCTTT

V gene: TRBV5-1
clone size: many
D gene: -
J gene: TRBJ2-3
CDR3 protein: CASSISPGNPGGTDTQYF
CDR3 DNA: TGCGCCAGCAGCATTTCCCCGGGGAACCCTGGGGGCACAGATACGCAGTATTTT

V gene: TRBV24-1
clone size: many
D gene: TRBD1
J gene: TRBJ1-1
CDR3 protein: CATSDFRDRAPATEAFF
CDR3 DNA: TGTGCCACCAGTGATTTCCGGGACAGGGCCCCTGCCACTGAAGCTTTCTTT